A single sample is the source of the 22 T cell receptor beta chains below, sequenced in a study of T cell responses to AZD1222 COVID-19 vaccine. Clones were read by immunoSEQ multiplex PCR, and TCRdb kept only the in-frame ones, dropping some. Altogether 150,000 to 200,000 clones are present, around 95% being singletons, with the ten largest covering approximately 0.6%. This specimen consisted of peripheral blood, obtained on day 0 of AZD1222 vaccination. All receptors come from an adult in good health.

The V call is TRBV28, the J call TRBJ2-1; D call uncertain. Per the germline V gene, CDR1 is MDHEN and CDR2 is SYDVKM. The CDR3 totals 14 residues. V gave up 5 bases and J gave up 0 bases, with 8 bases separating them. The CDR3 protein is CASSEQGSYNEQFF. DNA of the CDR3: TGTGCCAGCAGTGAACAAGGCTCCTACAATGAGCAGTTCTTC.

Only one count was recorded for this clone. The chain recombines TRBV28 with TRBJ1-3; D call uncertain. This CDR3 is built from 13 residues. V was trimmed by 3 bases and J by 8 bases, leaving 11 bases between them. Germline V lookup: CDR1 MDHEN, CDR2 SYDVKM. The CDR3 sequence is CASSFGWSDTIYF. Here the CDR3 DNA reads TGTGCCAGCAGTTTCGGCTGGTCAGACACCATATATTTT. The full variable domain, with the rest looked up from reference TRBV28 and TRBJ1-3, is DVKVTQSSRYLVKRTGEKVFLECVQDMDHENMFWYRQDPGLGLRLIYFSYDVKMKEKGDIPEGYSVSREKKERFSLILESASTNQTSMYLCASSFGWSDTIYFGEGSWLTVV.

The V gene is TRBV28, the J gene TRBJ1-6; TRBD1 matches 10 bases. The CDR3 is made up of 16 amino acids. Germline loops: CDR1 MDHEN, CDR2 SYDVKM. V was clipped by 3 bases and J by 9 bases; unmatched bases: 8. This chain's CDR3 is CASSFPPGDRGSPLHF. The CDR3 DNA reads TGTGCCAGCAGTTTCCCGCCAGGGGACAGGGGTTCACCCCTCCACTTT.

This clone showed up just a few times. The chain links TRBV5-1 to TRBJ2-2; 8 positions agree with TRBD2. Germline CDR1 is SGHRS and CDR2 is YFSETQ. The V segment lost 4 bases and the J segment 8 bases; nucleotides outside the gene matches: 10. CDR3 length: 15 amino acids. Here the CDR3 DNA reads TGCGCCAGCAGCGCCGGGACTAGAGTTGGTGGGGAGCTGTTTTTT. Amino acid sequence: CASSAGTRVGGELFF.

The V and J genes are TRBV10-3 and TRBJ1-1, with D unresolved. Germline CDR1 ENHRY, CDR2 SYGVKD. CDR3 length: 11 amino acids. The V gene lost 4 bases and the J gene lost 7 bases, with 7 bases spanning the gap. Here the CDR3 reads CAISVGNEAFF. CDR3 sequence (DNA): TGTGCCATCAGTGTTGGCAATGAAGCTTTCTTT.

Only one count was recorded for this clone. The chain recombines TRBV5-1 with TRBJ1-1, with a possible D match to TRBD1 (6 bases). The germline CDR1 and CDR2 sequences are SGHRS and YFSETQ. Deletions cut 2 bases from V and 12 bases from J, with 17 bases between. The CDR3 length is 13 residues. The CDR3 protein is CASSLGSGASSFF. For the CDR3, the DNA is TGCGCCAGCAGCTTAGGGTCGGGGGCCTCGTCTTTCTTT.

V usage is TRBV7-9 and J usage is TRBJ1-4, with 8 bases aligning to TRBD1. V was pared by 3 bases and J by 6 bases, with 9 bases of the junction left unmatched. CDR1 is SEHNR, CDR2 FQNEAQ, per germline (reference sequence). The CDR3 is 16 residues long. DNA for the CDR3: TGTGCCAGCAGCTTCGACAGGGGTCCCGAGTATGAAAAACTGTTTTTT. It yields the protein CASSFDRGPEYEKLFF.

The rearrangement joins TRBV5-1 to TRBJ1-4; 9 bases line up with TRBD1. J was trimmed by 7 bases and V by 1 base; bases with no gene match: 5. CDR1 SGHRS and CDR2 YFSETQ come from the germline V gene. This CDR3 has 15 residues. The CDR3 nucleotides are TGCGCCAGCAGCTTGATTTGGGGACAGGGTGAAAAACTGTTTTTT. The encoded protein is CASSLIWGQGEKLFF.

The chain couples TRBV7-6 to TRBJ1-6; D unresolved. With 0 bases removed from V and 7 bases from J, the gap between germline ends came to 7 bases. The germline CDR1 and CDR2 sequences are SGHVS and FNYEAQ. The CDR3 runs to 14 residues. The CDR3 loop reads CASSLALMNSPLHF. CDR3 nucleotide sequence: TGTGCCAGCAGCTTAGCGCTAATGAATTCACCCCTCCACTTT.

The chain couples TRBV2 to TRBJ1-6, with TRBD1 matching 10 bases. The germline V gene has CDR1 SNHLY and CDR2 FYNNEI. V was pared by 6 bases and J by 10 bases, with 6 bases of the junction left unmatched. CDR3 length: 14 residues. CDR3 DNA: TGTGCCAGCAGGCCGGGACAGGGGCGGTCACCCCTCCACTTT. It is translated as CASRPGQGRSPLHF.

The chain recombines TRBV5-1 with TRBJ2-5, with D uncertain. Germline CDR1 reads SGHRS; CDR2 reads YFSETQ. The V end was cut by 0 bases, the J end by 10 bases, with 10 bases between. This CDR3 region has 12 residues. The CDR3: CASSLGRTSQYF. CDR3 in DNA: TGCGCCAGCAGCTTGGGCAGGACCAGCCAGTACTTC.

This sequence joins TRBV2 and TRBJ1-5, with 7 bases identical to TRBD1. This CDR3 spans 14 amino acids. V was clipped by 5 bases and J by 4 bases; unmatched bases: 5. CDR1 is SNHLY and CDR2 is FYNNEI in the germline V gene. The CDR3 DNA follows: TGTGCCAGCAGTCGGGACAGCAAAAATCAGCCCCAGCATTTT. Translated, it gives CASSRDSKNQPQHF. The whole variable domain, remainder taken from reference TRBV2 and TRBJ1-5, is EPEVTQTPSHQVTQMGQEVILRCVPISNHLYFYWYRQILGQKVEFLVSFYNNEISEKSEIFDDQFSVERPDGSNFTLKIRSTKLEDSAMYFCASSRDSKNQPQHFGDGTRLSIL.

This rearrangement joins TRBV5-1 to TRBJ1-4; D might be TRBD1 (6 bases). The germline V gene has CDR1 SGHRS and CDR2 YFSETQ. With 5 bases removed from V and 3 bases from J, the gap between germline ends came to 14 bases. CDR3 length: 15 residues. The CDR3 here is CASREQGLSNEKLFF. The CDR3 DNA reads as TGCGCCAGCAGAGAACAGGGTCTTTCTAATGAAAAACTGTTTTTT.

This clone was observed a single time. The V call is TRBV19, the J call TRBJ1-6; perhaps TRBD1 as D (6 bases). In germline, CDR1 is LNHDA, CDR2 SQIVND (reference sequence). V lost 6 bases and J lost 9, with 15 bases in between. The CDR3 is 14 residues long. As DNA, the CDR3 is TGTGCCAGTAGAGTCGCAGGGGCAGGTTCACCCCTCCACTTT. This translates into CASRVAGAGSPLHF.

This chain links TRBV5-1 with TRBJ2-7; 7 bases are a match to TRBD2. The ends lost 0 bases at V and 2 bases at J; junction bases unmatched: 5. The CDR3 has 15 amino acids. Germline lookup yields CDR1 SGHRS and CDR2 YFSETQ. The DNA of the CDR3 is TGCGCCAGCAGCTTGGTGGCTAGCGGAACCTACGAGCAGTACTTC. Encoded protein: CASSLVASGTYEQYF.

V and J are TRBV7-8 and TRBJ1-1; 11 bases align to TRBD1. This CDR3 is built from 20 residues. The trim removed 5 bases at V and 6 bases at J, leaving 23 bases unmatched. Germline CDR1 and CDR2: SGHVS and FQNEAQ. The CDR3 here is CASSPPGTGGLDRIFAEAFF. CDR3 DNA sequence: TGTGCCAGCAGCCCGCCCGGGACAGGGGGGCTGGATAGGATTTTTGCTGAAGCTTTCTTT.

The gene calls are TRBV28 and TRBJ2-7; D is undetermined. CDR1 and CDR2 (germline): MDHEN, SYDVKM. V lost 5 bases and J lost 0, with 11 bases in between. The CDR3 covers 14 residues. The CDR3 sequence: CASSPPGYSYEQYF. Written as DNA, the CDR3 is TGTGCCAGCAGTCCCCCCGGGTACTCCTACGAGCAGTACTTC.

In DNA form, the CDR3 reads TGTGCCAGCAGCGAGGAAGTTGCAAACACCATATATTTT. Its translation: CASSEEVANTIYF. The chain joins TRBV9 to TRBJ1-3; D gene uncertain. This CDR3 is built from 13 residues. Looked up from germline, CDR1 is SGDLS and CDR2 is YYNGEE. Trimming cost V 3 bases and J 6 bases, with 10 bases left between them. Full variable domain (missing parts from reference TRBV9 and TRBJ1-3): DSGVTQTPKHLITATGQRVTLRCSPRSGDLSVYWYQQSLDQGLQFLIQYYNGEERAKGNILERFSAQQFPDLHSELNLSSLELGDSALYFCASSEEVANTIYFGEGSWLTVV.

The chain joins TRBV5-1 to TRBJ2-1; TRBD2 aligns across 7 bases. The junction had 6 bases not matched to a gene; V was cut back by 0 bases and J by 6 bases. This CDR3 contains 15 residues. Germline CDR1 and CDR2: SGHRS and YFSETQ. Written as DNA, the CDR3 is TGCGCCAGCAGCTTGGAGGCGGGAGTGAGCAATGAGCAGTTCTTC. It is translated as CASSLEAGVSNEQFF.

This chain links TRBV5-1 with TRBJ1-1; D may be TRBD1 (5 bases). The CDR3 runs to 16 residues. V was trimmed by 5 bases and J by 0 bases, leaving 17 bases between them. Looked up from germline, CDR1 is SGHRS and CDR2 is YFSETQ. This CDR3 is CASSQGLRGMNTEAFF. The CDR3 DNA sequence: TGCGCCAGCAGTCAAGGCCTCCGGGGGATGAACACTGAAGCTTTCTTT.

This chain connects TRBV10-3 to TRBJ1-1; 11 nucleotides match TRBD1. The CDR3 is 18 amino acids. Trimming took 7 bases from V and 1 from J; bases not matched to a gene: 14. The germline gives CDR1 ENHRY, CDR2 SYGVKD. The CDR3 here is CAINSPGQGEKGNTEAFF. The CDR3 DNA reads as TGTGCCATCAACTCCCCGGGACAGGGGGAAAAGGGGAACACTGAAGCTTTCTTT.

The chain is built from TRBV9 and TRBJ1-2; D is undetermined. Looked up from germline, CDR1 is SGDLS and CDR2 is YYNGEE. Trimming stripped 0 bases from V and 6 bases from J, with 15 bases between. The CDR3 is 15 residues long. For the CDR3, the DNA is TGTGCCAGCAGCGTAGTTGCGGACGGATGGAATGGCTACACCTTC. Encoded protein: CASSVVADGWNGYTF.